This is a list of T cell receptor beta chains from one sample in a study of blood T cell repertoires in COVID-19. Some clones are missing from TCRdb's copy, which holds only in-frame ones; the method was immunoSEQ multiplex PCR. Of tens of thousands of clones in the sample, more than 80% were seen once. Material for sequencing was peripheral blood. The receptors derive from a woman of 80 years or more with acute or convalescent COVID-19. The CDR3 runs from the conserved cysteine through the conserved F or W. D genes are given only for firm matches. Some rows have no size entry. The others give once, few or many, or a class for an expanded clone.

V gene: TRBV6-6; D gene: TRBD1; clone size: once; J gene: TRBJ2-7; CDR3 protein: CASSYEGQVTYEQYF; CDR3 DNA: TGTGCCAGCAGTTACGAAGGACAGGTGACCTACGAGCAGTACTTC
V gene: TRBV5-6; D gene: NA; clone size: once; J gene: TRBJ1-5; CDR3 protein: CASSLRGQIQPQHF; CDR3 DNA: TGTGCCAGCAGCTTGCGGGGTCAGATTCAGCCCCAGCATTTT
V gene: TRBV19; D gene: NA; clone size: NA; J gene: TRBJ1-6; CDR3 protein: CASSDTPNSPLHF; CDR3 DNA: TGTGCCAGTAGCGACACCCCTAATTCACCCCTCCACTTT
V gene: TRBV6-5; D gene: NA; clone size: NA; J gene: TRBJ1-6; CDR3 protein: CASSYGGSDSPLHF; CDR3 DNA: TGTGCCAGCAGTTACGGGGGGAGCGATTCACCCCTCCACTTT
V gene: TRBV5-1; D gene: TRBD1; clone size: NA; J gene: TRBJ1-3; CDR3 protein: CASSWSGTGSGNTIYF; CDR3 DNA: TGCGCCAGCAGCTGGTCCGGGACAGGGTCTGGAAACACCATATATTTT
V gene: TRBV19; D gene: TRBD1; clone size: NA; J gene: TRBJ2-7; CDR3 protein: CASSIRDRGSHEQYF; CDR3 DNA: TGTGCCAGTAGTATCCGGGACAGGGGGAGCCACGAGCAGTACTTC
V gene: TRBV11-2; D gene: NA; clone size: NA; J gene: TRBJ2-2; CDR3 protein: CASSKLTRNTGELFF; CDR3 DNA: TGTGCCAGCAGTAAACTAACGAGGAACACCGGGGAGCTGTTTTTT
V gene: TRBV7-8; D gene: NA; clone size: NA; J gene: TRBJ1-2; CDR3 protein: CASSPRGARGYTF; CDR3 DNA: TGTGCCAGCAGTCCCCGGGGGGCTCGGGGCTACACCTTC
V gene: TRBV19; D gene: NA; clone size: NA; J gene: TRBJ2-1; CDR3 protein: CASSIAAQFPDNEQFF; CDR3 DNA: TGTGCCAGTAGTATAGCGGCACAGTTCCCTGACAATGAGCAGTTCTTC
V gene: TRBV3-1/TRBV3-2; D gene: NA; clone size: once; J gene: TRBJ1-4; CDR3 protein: CASSPGTNEKLFF; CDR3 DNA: TGTGCCAGCAGCCCGGGGACAAACGAAAAACTGTTTTTT
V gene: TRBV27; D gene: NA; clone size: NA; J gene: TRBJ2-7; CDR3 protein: CASRQDPAYEQYF; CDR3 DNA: TGTGCCAGCAGACAGGATCCCGCCTACGAGCAGTACTTC
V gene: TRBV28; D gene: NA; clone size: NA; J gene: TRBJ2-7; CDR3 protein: CASSGANSYEQYF; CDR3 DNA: TGTGCCAGCAGTGGAGCCAACTCCTACGAGCAGTACTTC
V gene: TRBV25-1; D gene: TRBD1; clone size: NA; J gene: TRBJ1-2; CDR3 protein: CASSEGDRAHGYTF; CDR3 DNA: TGTGCCAGCAGTGAGGGGGACAGGGCACATGGCTACACCTTC
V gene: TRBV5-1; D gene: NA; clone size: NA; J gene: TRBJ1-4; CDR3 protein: CASSLQAGIGTNEKLFF; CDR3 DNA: TGCGCCAGCAGCTTGCAGGCGGGGATAGGAACTAATGAAAAACTGTTTTTT
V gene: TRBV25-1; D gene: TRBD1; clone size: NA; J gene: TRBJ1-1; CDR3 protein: CASRQGAGEAFF; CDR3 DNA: TGTGCCAGCAGACAGGGGGCGGGTGAAGCTTTCTTT
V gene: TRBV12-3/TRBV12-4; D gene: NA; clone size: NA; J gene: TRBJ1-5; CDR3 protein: CASTQGYNQPQHF; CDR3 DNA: TGTGCCAGCACCCAGGGGTACAATCAGCCCCAGCATTTT
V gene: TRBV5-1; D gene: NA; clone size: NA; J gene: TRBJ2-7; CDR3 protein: CASSLAKGKYEQYF; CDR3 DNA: TGCGCCAGCAGCTTGGCCAAGGGGAAGTACGAGCAGTACTTC
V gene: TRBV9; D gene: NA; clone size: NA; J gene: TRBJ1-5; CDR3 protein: CASSVDSFNQPQHF; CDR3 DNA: TGTGCCAGCAGCGTTGACAGCTTCAATCAGCCCCAGCATTTT
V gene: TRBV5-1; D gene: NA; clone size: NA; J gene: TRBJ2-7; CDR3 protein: CASSLRSQTLYEQYF; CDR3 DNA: TGCGCCAGCAGCTTGAGGAGCCAAACGTTGTACGAGCAGTACTTC
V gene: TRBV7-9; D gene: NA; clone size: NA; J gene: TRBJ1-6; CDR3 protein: CASSPRSPRDNSPLHF; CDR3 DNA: TGTGCCAGCAGCCCGAGGAGCCCGCGGGATAATTCACCCCTCCACTTT
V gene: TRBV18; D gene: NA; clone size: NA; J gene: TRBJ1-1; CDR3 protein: CASSSTEGTEAFF; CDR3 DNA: TGTGCCAGCTCATCGACAGAAGGGACTGAAGCTTTCTTT
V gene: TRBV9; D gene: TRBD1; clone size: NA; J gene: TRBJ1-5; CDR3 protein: CASSVGDSNQPQHF; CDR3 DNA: TGTGCCAGCAGCGTAGGGGACAGTAATCAGCCCCAGCATTTT
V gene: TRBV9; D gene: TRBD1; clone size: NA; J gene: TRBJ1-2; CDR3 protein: CASSGRTGVGYTF; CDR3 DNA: TGTGCCAGCAGCGGGAGGACAGGGGTTGGCTACACCTTC